The present entry profiles one TCR beta chain with its context. There is no known antigen for this receptor. No clone much larger than this one lies a single base away; base qualities are absent. The immunoSEQ Assay, a bias-controlled multiplex PCR, was used to amplify TCRbeta CDR3 regions from genomic DNA. In the original analysis: Nucleated cell counts per sample were estimated from amplification of reference gene primers within the assay. To quantify the absolute abundance of each unique TCRbeta CDR3 rearrangement, sequence reads were collapsed and filtered. For each sample, productive Simpson clonality was calculated as the square root of Simpson's diversity index over productive rearrangements. The immuneACCESS repertoire file appears here via TCRdb, limited to in-frame rearrangements. These files lack a portion of the clones; in checked studies, under half of the deficit traces to unresolved V genes, and the cause of the others is not known. V and J calls and clone size come straight from that table; D and trimming were deduced from the DNA. The sample contains about 210,000 clones, about four fifths of them found a single time. About 2.5% of the sample is taken by the ten largest.

Whole blood was collected in K2EDTA tubes by collaborating institutions according to the institutions' own protocols. For TCRbeta analysis, collaborator samples were shipped as frozen whole blood, as isolated PBMCs, or as DNA extracted from either sample type. The data derive from a study of blood T cell repertoires in COVID-19 (dated by TCRdb to 2018 to 2021). Context from the whole study: Samples covering the acute and convalescent phases of COVID-19 were provided by collaborators in the United States, Italy and Spain. The prospective study material was composed of cDNA or gDNA derived from T cells, B-cell-depleted T cells, or PBMCs. Subjects who had been exposed to COVID-19, were actively infected with it, or had recovered from it provided the deeply sampled blood TCRbeta repertoires that made up the dataset. A freely available public database, intended as a resource for researchers studying the immune response to SARS-CoV-2, is where the repertoires were released. The samples were drawn from two sources: the first 160 participants of the ongoing ImmuneRACE study, and 1,200 or so subjects contributed by 6 global collaborators. A de-identified subject ID, COVID-19 status, age in years and sex were almost always included in the sample metadata. Where available, HLA class I and class II types were taken from metadata supplied by the sample provider and were not determined by assay-based typing.

The study at large found these results: The quantity of clinical and demographic metadata differed by source and by participant and was supplied without curation.

The sample comprised peripheral blood. This TCR was sampled from a woman aged 40-49 years with active or convalescent COVID-19.

CDR3 loop: CASGLSNLNEKLFF. The sequenced DNA: TGCGCCAGCGGGCTCTCAAATCTTAATGAAAAACTGTTTTTT. The rearranged chain carries TRBV5-1 and TRBJ1-4; no D gene can be assigned with confidence. The germline ends are 14 bases apart after V is trimmed by 7 bases and J by 4 bases. Inclusive of the bounding cysteine and phenylalanine, the CDR3 is 14 residues long. Just CDR3 DNA is preserved here, 42 bases in frame from base 1. CDR1 is given as SGHRS and CDR2 as YFSETQ, both from the germline V gene.